This is a list of T cell receptor beta chains from one sample in a study of CD8 T cells in ankylosing spondylitis. MiXCR, applied by TCRdb to the 5' RACE reads, yields one record per CDR3 protein. The table records around 300,000 distinct CDR3 sequences, about 15% of them present only once. What was sequenced was blood, either unsorted or a sorted T cell fraction (not recorded which). These receptors came from a male donor with ankylosing spondylitis or in good health (not recorded which). Each CDR3 is given with its conserved first and last residue. Each record gives: CDR3 DNA, CDR3 protein, V gene, clone size, J gene, D gene. The D gene is left open where the match is weak. Only part of the rows carry a size: once, few, many, or a class if the clone is expanded.

CDR3 DNA: TGCAGCGTTTCAAGGGGGGCTCCCCACGAGCAGTACTTC; CDR3 protein: CSVSRGAPHEQYF; V gene: TRBV29-1; clone size: few; J gene: TRBJ2-7; D gene: -
CDR3 DNA: TGTGCCAGCAGTTACTCCGGGACAGGGCGAGAACAGTACTTC; CDR3 protein: CASSYSGTGREQYF; V gene: TRBV6-5; clone size: few; J gene: TRBJ2-7; D gene: TRBD1
CDR3 DNA: TGTGCCAGCAGTGATAAGGGGGGGAGCCCCAATGAGCAGTTCTTC; CDR3 protein: CASSDKGGSPNEQFF; V gene: TRBV6-1; clone size: -; J gene: TRBJ2-1; D gene: -
CDR3 DNA: TGCAGTGCTAGAGACCCAGCGGGGATTACCTACGAGCAGTACTTC; CDR3 protein: CSARDPAGITYEQYF; V gene: TRBV20-1; clone size: few; J gene: TRBJ2-7; D gene: TRBD2
CDR3 DNA: TGTGCCAGCAGCGTACTAGCGGGGAACTCCTACAATGAGCAGTTCTTC; CDR3 protein: CASSVLAGNSYNEQFF; V gene: TRBV9; clone size: few; J gene: TRBJ2-1; D gene: TRBD2
CDR3 DNA: TGTGCCAGCAGCCCCAGAGGGCGGGGGAGGACAGATACGCAGTATTTT; CDR3 protein: CASSPRGRGRTDTQYF; V gene: TRBV13; clone size: few; J gene: TRBJ2-3; D gene: TRBD2
CDR3 DNA: TGTGCCAGCAGTCCTTCCCGGGGGGGCAATCAGCCCCAGCATTTT; CDR3 protein: CASSPSRGGNQPQHF; V gene: TRBV27; clone size: -; J gene: TRBJ1-5; D gene: -
CDR3 DNA: TGCAGTGCCTGGAGGTCCTCTGGAAACACCATATATTTT; CDR3 protein: CSAWRSSGNTIYF; V gene: TRBV20-1; clone size: few; J gene: TRBJ1-3; D gene: -
CDR3 DNA: TGCGCCAGCAGAGACCCGAGGAGGGGCCACAATGAGCAGTTCTTC; CDR3 protein: CASRDPRRGHNEQFF; V gene: TRBV4-1; clone size: few; J gene: TRBJ2-1; D gene: -
CDR3 DNA: TGCGCCAGCAGCCTGACTAGCGGGGCCCACACAGATACGCAGTATTTT; CDR3 protein: CASSLTSGAHTDTQYF; V gene: TRBV4-1; clone size: -; J gene: TRBJ2-3; D gene: TRBD2
CDR3 DNA: TGTGCCAGCAGTCCCGACAGGAGGGCCAACGTCCTGACTTTC; CDR3 protein: CASSPDRRANVLTF; V gene: TRBV6-1; clone size: few; J gene: TRBJ2-6; D gene: -
CDR3 DNA: TGTGCCAGTAGTGTCGACCTAACAGCGGACACTGAAGCTTTCTTT; CDR3 protein: CASSVDLTADTEAFF; V gene: TRBV19; clone size: few; J gene: TRBJ1-1; D gene: -
CDR3 DNA: TGCGCCAGCAGTGCAGCGGACATTGACACCGGGGAGCTGTTTTTT; CDR3 protein: CASSAADIDTGELFF; V gene: TRBV10-2; clone size: few; J gene: TRBJ2-2; D gene: -
CDR3 DNA: TGTGCCAGCAGCTTAGCGTGGAGCGAGCAGTACTTC; CDR3 protein: CASSLAWSEQYF; V gene: TRBV7-2; clone size: -; J gene: TRBJ2-7; D gene: -
CDR3 DNA: TGTGCCAGCAGCCTTTGGACTAGCGGGGATTCCTACGAGCAGTACTTC; CDR3 protein: CASSLWTSGDSYEQYF; V gene: TRBV5-6; clone size: -; J gene: TRBJ2-7; D gene: TRBD2
CDR3 DNA: TGTGCCAGCTCACCAGGAGGGACATTAAGCGAGCAGTACTTC; CDR3 protein: CASSPGGTLSEQYF; V gene: TRBV18; clone size: -; J gene: TRBJ2-7; D gene: -
CDR3 DNA: TGTGCCAGCACGCCGACAGGGATCGGTGGCTACACCTTC; CDR3 protein: CASTPTGIGGYTF; V gene: TRBV25-1; clone size: -; J gene: TRBJ1-2; D gene: TRBD1
CDR3 DNA: TGTGCCAGCAGTGACAGGATCAATGAGCAGTTCTTC; CDR3 protein: CASSDRINEQFF; V gene: TRBV2; clone size: many; J gene: TRBJ2-1; D gene: -